The rows below give T cell receptor beta chains drawn from one sample of a study of Graves' ophthalmopathy and Graves' hyperthyroidism. Using its own MiXCR run on the multiplex PCR reads, TCRdb lists one record per CDR3 protein. The repertoire has hundreds of thousands of distinct CDR3 sequences, 22% of them found once; the top ten carry around 6.5%. Sequenced input: peripheral blood. The receptor set was obtained from a woman younger than 30 with stable Graves' hyperthyroidism. Some clones in this sample may be carry-over from other donors' samples. Both conserved end residues are part of each CDR3. The D gene is left open where the match is weak. Only part of the rows carry a size: once, few, many, or a class if the clone is expanded.

>TRBV4-2|TRBJ2-7|few|TRBD1
TGTGCCAGCAGCCAATGGACAGGCCCAACCTACGAGCAGTACTTC
CASSQWTGPTYEQYF
>TRBV6-1|TRBJ1-2|.|.
TGTGCCAGCAGACCCCACTCAACAGGGATGGGAGGCTACACCTTC
CASRPHSTGMGGYTF
>TRBV12-3/TRBV12-4|TRBJ2-7|few|TRBD1
TGTGCCAGCAGCTACAGGACAGGGGAGGGCGAGCAGTACTTC
CASSYRTGEGEQYF
>TRBV6-5|TRBJ1-2|many|.
TGTGCCAGCAGTTACTCGAGGTCAGACCATGGCTACACCTTC
CASSYSRSDHGYTF
>TRBV3-1|TRBJ1-2|many|.
TGTGCCAGCAGCCCTCGGACAGCCTATGGCTACACCTTC
CASSPRTAYGYTF
>TRBV2|TRBJ2-5|.|TRBD2
TGTGCCAGCAGTGCCCCCGGGGGGGACATCCGAGAGACCCAGTACTTC
CASSAPGGDIRETQYF
>TRBV5-1|TRBJ1-5|.|.
TGCGCCAGCAGCTTGGCCGGTAGGGCCAATCAGCCCCAGCATTTT
CASSLAGRANQPQHF
>TRBV12-3/TRBV12-4|TRBJ1-3|many|TRBD1
TGTGCCAGCAGTTCGACAGGGATGAGCTCTGGAAACACCATATATTTT
CASSSTGMSSGNTIYF
>TRBV10-3|TRBJ1-5|many|.
TGTGCCAGCCAGGGATCCCTCGGTCAGCCCCAGCATTTT
CASQGSLGQPQHF
>TRBV12-3/TRBV12-4|TRBJ1-2|few|.
TGTGCCAGCAGTTCGTATACCGTGTTTCTTACTGACTATGGCTACACCTTC
CASSSYTVFLTDYGYTF
>TRBV7-2|TRBJ2-7|.|.
TGTGCCAGCAGCTTACGAGGGCTGCCACCCCTTGAGTACTTC
CASSLRGLPPLEYF
>TRBV19|TRBJ2-4|few|TRBD1
TGTGCCAGTAGTCGGGACAGCAAAAACATTCAGTACTTC
CASSRDSKNIQYF
>TRBV11-1|TRBJ2-7|few|TRBD1
TGTGCCAGCAGCTCATTAAAGGGGACAGGGATCGTCTACGAGCAGTACTTC
CASSSLKGTGIVYEQYF
>TRBV12-3/TRBV12-4|TRBJ2-2|many|TRBD1
TGTGCCAGCACTAGGACAGGGGGCACCGGGGAGCTGTTTTTT
CASTRTGGTGELFF
>TRBV5-1|TRBJ2-7|many|.
TGCGCCAGCAGCAACGACTATCCCCCCTACGAGCAGTACTTC
CASSNDYPPYEQYF
>TRBV19|TRBJ1-5|many|.
TGTGCCAGTAGTGTTGACGGGGGGGGAGGTCAGCCCCAGCATTTT
CASSVDGGGGQPQHF
>TRBV18|TRBJ2-7|.|TRBD1
TGTGCCAGCTCACCGACGACGGGACAGGGCCACGAGCAGTACTTC
CASSPTTGQGHEQYF
>TRBV20-1|TRBJ2-7|many|.
TGCAGTGCTAGCGGTTATAGACAGTACTCCTACGAGCAGTACTTC
CSASGYRQYSYEQYF
>TRBV10-1|TRBJ2-2|few|.
TGCGCCAGCCGGAGGGGATACACCGGGGAGCTGTTTTTT
CASRRGYTGELFF
>TRBV18|TRBJ1-1|many|.
TGTGCCAGCTCCCTCTCTGGGCCGACGAACACTGAAGCTTTCTTT
CASSLSGPTNTEAFF
>TRBV3-1|TRBJ2-2|.|TRBD2
TGTGCCAGCAACCTAAGGACTAGCGGTTATATGGGGGAGCTGTTTTTT
CASNLRTSGYMGELFF
>TRBV20-1|TRBJ2-7|many|.
TGCAGTGCTATTCAGCGCGGGGTTGGCGAGCAGTACTTC
CSAIQRGVGEQYF
>TRBV28|TRBJ1-2|many|TRBD1
TGTGCCAGCAGTTTAGTCACAGGGGCAAACTATGGCTACACCTTC
CASSLVTGANYGYTF
>TRBV20-1|TRBJ2-7|.|.
TGCAGTGCTAGGTTTCCTAACCGGGAGCAGTACTTC
CSARFPNREQYF
>TRBV20-1|TRBJ1-5|many|.
TGCAGTGCTAGGCATGGCGGGGGTGGCAATCAGCCCCAGCATTTT
CSARHGGGGNQPQHF
>TRBV6-1|TRBJ2-5|.|TRBD2
TGTGCCAGCAATCCGTCGGGTAGCGGGCCTTCCCAGTACTTC
CASNPSGSGPSQYF
>TRBV3-1|TRBJ1-1|.|TRBD1
TGTGCCAGCAGCCTACCCCTCAGGGGGACTGAAGCTTTCTTT
CASSLPLRGTEAFF
>TRBV5-1|TRBJ2-7|.|TRBD2
TGCGCCAGCAGCTTAGGGGGAAGCGGGAGGGCCGGGTACGAGCAGTACTTC
CASSLGGSGRAGYEQYF
>TRBV2|TRBJ2-2|many|TRBD1
TGTGCCAGCAGTGCCACAGGGGTGGGAGAGCTGTTTTTT
CASSATGVGELFF
>TRBV25-1|TRBJ1-1|many|.
TGTGCCAGCAGTGGATACGGCAGGACTTTCTTT
CASSGYGRTFF
>TRBV14|TRBJ2-4|.|TRBD2
TGTGCCAGCAGCCCGGGAGGGTCAACACTAGCCAAAAACATTCAGTACTTC
CASSPGGSTLAKNIQYF
>TRBV6-5|TRBJ2-5|few|TRBD2
TGTGCCAGCACCTCCCTGCGGGGGGAGACCCAGTACTTC
CASTSLRGETQYF
>TRBV2|TRBJ1-4|.|.
TGTGCCAGCAGTATCTCCGGGCAGGAAAAACTGTTTTTT
CASSISGQEKLFF
>TRBV28|TRBJ1-1|few|.
TGTGCCAGCAGTTTTTCGGGGGCGCGAAAGACTGAAGCTTTCTTT
CASSFSGARKTEAFF
>TRBV18|TRBJ2-5|.|.
TGTGCCAGCTCGCCCGTACTAACAGAACAGACCCAGTACTTC
CASSPVLTEQTQYF
>TRBV10-3|TRBJ2-7|.|TRBD2
TGTGCCATCGGTGGGGCTAGCGGGGGGTCTGTCGAGCAGTACTTC
CAIGGASGGSVEQYF
>TRBV7-3|TRBJ1-2|many|.
TGTGCCACCGTGGGGGGCTACACCTTC
CATVGGYTF
>TRBV19|TRBJ1-1|.|.
TGTGCCAGTAGATGGGGGTCGGGGCCGGACACTGAAGCTTTCTTT
CASRWGSGPDTEAFF
>TRBV9|TRBJ2-5|many|.
TGTGCCAGCAGCCCAATGGATGGCCAAGAGACCCAGTACTTC
CASSPMDGQETQYF
>TRBV11-2|TRBJ1-2|.|TRBD1
TGTGCCAGCAGCCCGCTAGGGCAGGGGGCGCGGTATACCTATGGCTACACCTTC
CASSPLGQGARYTYGYTF
>TRBV2|TRBJ2-5|many|.
TGTGCCAGCAGTGAAGGCGACAGGAGAGAGACCCAGTACTTC
CASSEGDRRETQYF
>TRBV6-5|TRBJ1-1|.|.
TGTGCCAGCAGTTTGTACAACAGGGAGAGTGAAGCTTTCTTT
CASSLYNRESEAFF
>TRBV3-1|TRBJ1-2|few|.
TGTGCCAGCAGCCAAGGAGGCAGGGCCAACGGCTACACCTTC
CASSQGGRANGYTF
>TRBV27|TRBJ2-5|many|TRBD2
TGTGCCAGCAGTTCCCCCGGGGGGGGAGGGTACGAGACCCAGTACTTC
CASSSPGGGGYETQYF
>TRBV30|TRBJ1-5|.|.
TGTGCCTGGAGCCCGGGGAGGGACCAGCCCCAGCATTTT
CAWSPGRDQPQHF
>TRBV30|TRBJ1-1|many|.
TGTGCCTGGAGTGTTTGGCCGAACACTGAAGCTTTCTTT
CAWSVWPNTEAFF
>TRBV6-1|TRBJ1-6|once|TRBD1
TGTGCCAGCAGTGGGGGACAGGGGAATTGGAATTCACCCCTCCACTTT
CASSGGQGNWNSPLHF